These 28 T cell receptor beta chains originate from one sample sequenced in a study of cytomegalovirus exposure and HLA in healthy donors. The primer mix had 60 Vbeta and 13 Jbeta primers. This table comes from immunoSEQ multiplex PCR, and its TCRdb copy is limited to in-frame clones, with some not included. The table records approximately 170,000 clones, just under 75% of them present only once. Sequencing was performed on PBMCs. These receptors were collected from a young woman in good health and CMV-seropositive.

V is TRBV29-1 and J is TRBJ2-3; D is possibly TRBD1 (6 bases). Trimming stripped 6 bases from V and 4 bases from J, with 17 bases between. Germline-derived CDR1 and CDR2 are SQVTM and ANQGSEA. There are 14 residues in the CDR3. The CDR3 nucleotides read TGCAGCGTCGTGTTGGGACATTTAGCAGATACGCAGTATTTT. Translated, it gives CSVVLGHLADTQYF.

A few counts support this clone. The chain employs TRBV5-1 and TRBJ2-1; D might be TRBD1 (6 bases). This CDR3 is built from 14 residues. Germline loops: CDR1 SGHRS, CDR2 YFSETQ. V dropped 6 bases and J dropped 10 bases, with 20 bases sitting between them. Here the CDR3 DNA reads TGCGCCAGCACGCGGGCAGCGCTTAGGGGGGAGCAGTTCTTC. Translating it yields CASTRAALRGEQFF.

This clone was detected a few times. In DNA form, the CDR3 reads TGTGCCAGCAGTTTTGTGACTAGCGGTAGATACAATGAGCAGTTCTTC. Amino acids: CASSFVTSGRYNEQFF. The V gene is TRBV6-5, the J gene TRBJ2-1, with TRBD2 matching 9 bases. The length of the CDR3 is 16 residues. CDR1 and CDR2 (germline): MNHEY, SVGAGI. V lost 4 bases, J lost 4 bases, and 8 bases stayed unmatched.

This chain connects TRBV27 to TRBJ1-1; no reliable D call. CDR3 length equals 12 residues. Germline lookup yields CDR1 MNHEY and CDR2 SMNVEV (reference sequence). With 8 bases removed from V and 5 bases from J, the gap between germline ends came to 12 bases. The CDR3 DNA reads TGTGCCAGCCACTCAGGAGGGACTGAAGCTTTCTTT. As protein: CASHSGGTEAFF.

The chain joins TRBV7-6 to TRBJ2-3, with TRBD2 identical over 7 bases. V shed 5 bases and J 0 bases; nucleotides not matched to a gene: 5. CDR1 and CDR2 from the germline V gene are SGHVS and FNYEAQ. The CDR3 is made up of 15 amino acids. The CDR3: CASSPSSGSTDTQYF. The CDR3 DNA reads TGTGCCAGCAGCCCCTCTAGCGGAAGCACAGATACGCAGTATTTT.

This chain connects TRBV5-6 to TRBJ2-5; the match to TRBD2 covers 14 bases. This CDR3 region has 17 residues. After removal of 5 bases from V and 4 bases from J, the junction contained 10 bases not matched to a gene. Germline assignment: CDR1 SGHDT and CDR2 YYEEEE. The CDR3 loop is CASRSGLAGDRAETQYF. The CDR3 DNA is TGTGCCAGCAGATCGGGACTAGCGGGAGACCGCGCAGAGACCCAGTACTTC.

The chain combines TRBV4-2 with TRBJ2-1; 8 bases fit TRBD2. Germline V lookup: CDR1 LGHNA, CDR2 YNFKEQ. Germline trimming cut 4 bases from V and 6 bases from J; bases unmatched to any gene: 20. The CDR3 has 19 residues. The CDR3 DNA sequence: TGTGCCAGCAGCCTCAACCGTGCGGGACTAGGTACCTCCCTCAATGAGCAGTTCTTC. Protein sequence: CASSLNRAGLGTSLNEQFF.

The chain recombines TRBV5-1 with TRBJ2-3, with D perhaps TRBD1 (6 bases). CDR3 length: 17 residues. CDR1 and CDR2 (germline): SGHRS, YFSETQ. V lost 1 base, J lost 0 bases, and 15 bases lay in between. The CDR3 DNA reads TGCGCCAGCAGCTTGCCGGGGACAACTCCTAGCACAGATACGCAGTATTTT. Protein product: CASSLPGTTPSTDTQYF.

The gene calls are TRBV4-1 and TRBJ2-1; no definite D call. Trimming took 4 bases from V and 0 from J, leaving 13 bases between them. The germline CDR1 and CDR2 sequences are MGHRA and YSYEKL. The CDR3 is made up of 16 amino acids. CDR3: CASSRVADFSYNEQFF. CDR3 in DNA: TGCGCCAGCAGCCGAGTAGCAGACTTCTCCTACAATGAGCAGTTCTTC.

This chain connects TRBV19 to TRBJ1-6; D is possibly TRBD1 (6 bases). Per the germline V gene, CDR1 is LNHDA and CDR2 is SQIVND (reference sequence). CDR3 length equals 13 residues. V lost 5 bases to trimming and J lost 8 bases, with 10 bases between them. Here the CDR3 reads CASSGGGDSPLHF. The CDR3 DNA reads TGTGCCAGTAGTGGGGGCGGCGATTCACCCCTCCACTTT.

The chain joins TRBV4-1 to TRBJ2-6; no firm D call. The CDR3 has 17 amino acids. Germline CDR1 is MGHRA and CDR2 is YSYEKL. Trimming took 5 bases from V and 0 from J, leaving 14 bases between them. The CDR3 is CASSWNEQSSGANVLTF. The CDR3 DNA follows: TGCGCCAGCAGCTGGAACGAACAGAGCTCTGGGGCCAACGTCCTGACTTTC.

The gene calls are TRBV5-6 and TRBJ1-5; tentatively, D is TRBD1 (6 bases). Trimming removed 5 bases at V and 6 bases at J, with 15 bases between. Germline-derived CDR1 and CDR2 are SGHDT and YYEEEE. CDR3 length: 14 residues. The CDR3 reads CASRTHRDPQPQHF. As DNA, the CDR3 is TGTGCCAGCAGGACTCACAGGGACCCTCAGCCCCAGCATTTT.

The chain employs TRBV7-2 and TRBJ1-5; D remains unclear. Trimming stripped 6 bases from V and 5 bases from J, with 14 bases between. Germline values: CDR1 SGHTA, CDR2 FQGNSA. The CDR3 has 14 amino acids. The CDR3 here is CASSRDHGDQPQHF. In DNA form, the CDR3 reads TGTGCCAGCAGTCGGGATCATGGGGATCAGCCCCAGCATTTT.

J is TRBJ2-1 and V is TRBV10-2, with 9 bases identical to TRBD2. The germline V gene has CDR1 WSHSY and CDR2 SAAADI. The CDR3 consists of 13 residues. After removal of 6 bases from V and 9 bases from J, the junction contained 6 bases not matched to a gene. Written as DNA, the CDR3 is TGCGCCAGCAGCGGACTAGCGTCGCGTGAGCAGTTCTTC. It is translated as CASSGLASREQFF.

The V gene is TRBV19, the J gene TRBJ2-1; weak D call: TRBD1 (5 bases). The V end lost 5 bases, the J end lost 4 bases, and 12 bases lay between the germline ends. Looked up from germline, CDR1 is LNHDA and CDR2 is SQIVND (reference sequence). The CDR3 extends over 14 amino acids. The CDR3 coding sequence is TGTGCCAGTAGTTGGGGCGGCCCGTACAATGAGCAGTTCTTC. Translation gives CASSWGGPYNEQFF.

The chain employs TRBV11-2 and TRBJ2-7; D might be TRBD2 (6 bases). This CDR3 region has 16 residues. V lost 1 base to trimming and J lost 0 bases, with 13 bases between them. Germline CDR1 is SGHAT and CDR2 is FQNNGV. The CDR3 reads CASSLGPGLDSYEQYF. The DNA for the CDR3 is TGTGCCAGCAGCTTAGGGCCGGGACTCGACTCCTACGAGCAGTACTTC.

The chain recombines TRBV19 with TRBJ2-3; weak D call: TRBD1 (5 bases). Trimming took off 3 bases at V and 0 bases at J, with 10 bases between the two ends. Germline V gene data show CDR1 as LNHDA and CDR2 as SQIVND (reference sequence). The CDR3 covers 15 residues. As DNA, the CDR3 is TGTGCCAGTAGTATCAGGCAGGGCAGCACAGATACGCAGTATTTT. Translating gives CASSIRQGSTDTQYF.

The chain joins TRBV10-1 to TRBJ1-1, with a possible D match to TRBD1 (6 bases). CDR3 length: 13 residues. Per germline, CDR1 WNHNN and CDR2 SYGVQD (reference sequence). The germline V and J ends were trimmed by 3 bases and 1 base, with 6 bases remaining between them. The CDR3 is CASSEGGNTEAFF. The CDR3 DNA reads TGCGCCAGCAGTGAAGGGGGGAACACTGAAGCTTTCTTT.

V and J are TRBV7-9 and TRBJ1-2; D is ambiguous. The CDR3 totals 13 residues. Deletions cut 5 bases from V and 8 bases from J, with 15 bases between. CDR1 is SEHNR, CDR2 FQNEAQ, per germline (reference sequence). The CDR3: CASSPDNPLGYTF. As DNA, the CDR3 is TGTGCCAGCAGCCCAGACAACCCCCTAGGCTACACCTTC.

V and J are TRBV10-1 and TRBJ2-2, with D perhaps TRBD2 (5 bases). CDR1 WNHNN and CDR2 SYGVQD come from the germline V gene (reference sequence). The CDR3 length is 13 residues. Trimming cost V 6 bases and J 3 bases, with 8 bases left between them. The CDR3 sequence is CASRHSDTGELFF. The CDR3 bases are TGCGCCAGCAGGCATAGCGACACCGGGGAGCTGTTTTTT.

This clone is a singleton in its sample. The chain recombines TRBV5-4 with TRBJ2-3; 12 bases fit TRBD1. The V segment lost 5 bases and the J segment 4 bases; nucleotides outside the gene matches: 5. CDR1 is SGHNT, CDR2 YYREEE, per germline (reference sequence). This CDR3 contains 15 residues. DNA of the CDR3: TGTGCCAGCAGACCCGGGACAGGGGGCGCAGATACGCAGTATTTT. As protein: CASRPGTGGADTQYF.

The chain links TRBV21-1 to TRBJ2-2; the table's D call TRBD1 went unverified against the DNA. TRBV21-1 is a pseudogene. There are 23 residues in the CDR3. DNA for the CDR3: TGTGCCAGGCCGAAAGATAATCTCCGGGACAGGGGGCGCGGAGCGGGAGATACCGGGGAGCTGTTTTTT. Protein product: CARPKDNLRDRGRGAGDTGELFF.

A few counts support this clone. The junction and the germline gene differ at one end; a read error may be behind it. The chain is built from TRBV5-8 and TRBJ2-1; 9 bases agree with TRBD2. CDR3 size: 16 residues. The germline V gene has CDR1 SGHTS and CDR2 YDEGEE. CDR3 protein: CACSPGASGNYNEQFF. The CDR3 bases are TGTGCCTGCAGCCCGGGGGCTAGCGGGAATTACAATGAGCAGTTCTTC.

V and J are TRBV7-6 and TRBJ2-1; TRBD2 matches at 11 bases. The germline V gene encodes CDR1 SGHVS and CDR2 FNYEAQ. The CDR3 sequence is 15 residues long. V shed 4 bases and J 4 bases; nucleotides not matched to a gene: 3. DNA for the CDR3: TGTGCCAGCAGCTCCGGGACTAGCGGTTACAATGAGCAGTTCTTC. Protein product: CASSSGTSGYNEQFF.

In nucleotides, the CDR3 is TGTGCCAGCAGGAGTACTATCGCGGGCAATCAGCCCCAGCATTTT. It specifies CASRSTIAGNQPQHF. The chain joins TRBV28 to TRBJ1-5; D unclear. Trimming took off 6 bases at V and 2 bases at J, with 14 bases between the two ends. CDR1 is MDHEN and CDR2 is SYDVKM in the germline V gene. The CDR3 loop spans 15 amino acids. The complete variable domain, with remaining parts taken from reference TRBV28 and TRBJ1-5, reads DVKVTQSSRYLVKRTGEKVFLECVQDMDHENMFWYRQDPGLGLRLIYFSYDVKMKEKGDIPEGYSVSREKKERFSLILESASTNQTSMYLCASRSTIAGNQPQHFGDGTRLSIL.

The table lists this clone with a count of one. This rearrangement joins TRBV14 to TRBJ2-3, with D tentatively TRBD2 (5 bases). V lost 4 bases to trimming and J lost 2 bases, with 16 bases between them. Germline CDR1 reads SGHDN; CDR2 reads FVKESK. The length of the CDR3 is 16 residues. CDR3 amino acids: CASSPPPGSFTDTQYF. The CDR3 region has the DNA TGTGCCAGCAGCCCCCCTCCGGGGAGTTTCACAGATACGCAGTATTTT. Combining the CDR3 with reference TRBV14 and TRBJ2-3 gives the whole variable domain EAGVTQFPSHSVIEKGQTVTLRCDPISGHDNLYWYRRVMGKEIKFLLHFVKESKQDESGMPNNRFLAERTGGTYSTLKVQPAELEDSGVYFCASSPPPGSFTDTQYFGPGTRLTVL.

J is TRBJ1-5 and V is TRBV28, with a weak D call TRBD1 (5 bases). Germline CDR1 is MDHEN and CDR2 is SYDVKM. The CDR3 runs to 14 residues. Trimming removed 5 bases from V and 3 bases from J, with 11 bases in between. The CDR3 sequence: CASSGGGYNQPQHF. CDR3 coding DNA: TGTGCCAGCAGTGGCGGGGGGTACAATCAGCCCCAGCATTTT.

The V call is TRBV7-9, the J call TRBJ2-2, with a weak D call TRBD1 (5 bases). Per germline, CDR1 SEHNR and CDR2 FQNEAQ (reference sequence). Trimming removed 4 bases at V and 6 bases at J, with 15 bases between. The CDR3 is 15 amino acids. The chain's CDR3 is CASSSRVLGSGELFF. The CDR3 DNA reads TGTGCCAGCAGCTCCAGGGTTTTGGGCTCCGGGGAGCTGTTTTTT. Combining the CDR3 with reference TRBV7-9 and TRBJ2-2 gives the whole variable domain DTGVSQNPRHKITKRGQNVTFRCDPISEHNRLYWYRQTLGQGPEFLTYFQNEAQLEKSRLLSDRFSAERPKGSFSTLEIQRTEQGDSAMYLCASSSRVLGSGELFFGEGSRLTVL.